Presented here are 19 T cell receptor beta chains from one specimen sequenced in a study of CD8 T cells in Susac syndrome. The RNA input was 0.5 to 1 ug, and it was reverse transcribed with random hexamers. TCRdb fed the immunoSEQ multiplex PCR reads into MiXCR, producing one record per CDR3 protein. This table has approximately 71,000 distinct CDR3 sequences, 96% appearing once. Sequencing was performed on CD4+ T cells from PBMCs. The receptors come from a human donor with multiple sclerosis.

The chain joins TRBV7-9 to TRBJ2-2, with 8 positions matching TRBD1. V gave up 4 bases and J gave up 0 bases; unmatched junction bases: 4. From germline, CDR1 is SEHNR and CDR2 FQNEAQ (reference sequence). The CDR3 sequence is 16 residues long. The CDR3 loop reads CASSYETGANTGELFF. CDR3 DNA sequence: TGTGCCAGCAGCTACGAGACAGGGGCGAACACCGGGGAGCTGTTTTTT.

CDR3 in DNA: TGTGCCAGCAGCTTGGCCGGGGGGCGTAGTCAGCCCCAGCATTTT. Amino acids: CASSLAGGRSQPQHF. The chain couples TRBV5-6 to TRBJ1-5, with D perhaps TRBD1 (6 bases). CDR3 length: 15 residues. Trimming took off 0 bases at V and 6 bases at J, with 13 bases between the two ends. Germline V gene data show CDR1 as SGHDT and CDR2 as YYEEEE.

The V call is TRBV2, the J call TRBJ2-1; D remains unclear. The V gene's germline CDR1 is SNHLY and CDR2 FYNNEI. CDR3 size: 13 residues. The ends were cut back, 7 bases at V and 4 bases at J, with 11 bases in the middle. The CDR3 DNA is TGTGCCAGCACCCAAGACATTTACAATGAGCAGTTCTTC. Protein product: CASTQDIYNEQFF.

V gene TRBV7-9 combines with J gene TRBJ2-7; D is uncertain. Per germline, CDR1 SEHNR and CDR2 FQNEAQ (reference sequence). V was pared by 1 base and J by 2 bases, with 9 bases between. The CDR3 totals 14 residues. CDR3 amino acids: CASSLDAGTYEQYF. The CDR3 region has the DNA TGTGCCAGCAGCTTAGACGCAGGAACCTACGAGCAGTACTTC.

The V call is TRBV5-6, the J call TRBJ1-2, with a weak D call TRBD1 (6 bases). From germline, CDR1 is SGHDT and CDR2 YYEEEE. Between the trimmed V and J ends, which lost 4 bases and 6 bases, there was a span of 19 bases. The CDR3 length is 15 residues. CDR3 protein: CASSPQGGGADGYTF. The CDR3, as DNA: TGTGCCAGCAGCCCCCAGGGCGGGGGCGCGGATGGCTACACCTTC.

The chain employs TRBV28 and TRBJ1-5, with TRBD1 matching 10 bases. Trimming cost V 6 bases and J 0 bases; bases outside gene matches: 5. Germline CDR1 reads MDHEN; CDR2 reads SYDVKM. This CDR3 comprises 16 residues. The CDR3 region has the DNA TGTGCCAGCAGGACAGGGGGCCTATATAGCAATCAGCCCCAGCATTTT. Translating it yields CASRTGGLYSNQPQHF.

The chain employs TRBV20-1 and TRBJ2-3, with 7 positions matching TRBD1. CDR1 DFQATT and CDR2 SNEGSKA come from the germline V gene (reference sequence). V gave up 6 bases and J gave up 6 bases; unmatched junction bases: 12. CDR3 length: 14 amino acids. Here the CDR3 DNA reads TGCAGTGCCGGACAGGACGTCTTCGACGATACGCAGTATTTT. Encoded protein: CSAGQDVFDDTQYF.

The chain carries TRBV11-3 and TRBJ2-2, with D perhaps TRBD1 (6 bases). In germline, CDR1 is SGHNT, CDR2 YENEEA. The CDR3 is 17 amino acids. Trimming pared 1 base from V and 6 bases from J, leaving 18 bases between. Written as DNA, the CDR3 is TGTGCCAGCAGCTTAGTACTCTTCGGACAGAGTCCCGGGGAGCTGTTTTTT. It encodes CASSLVLFGQSPGELFF.

The V call is TRBV7-9, the J call TRBJ2-3, with 7 bases matching TRBD1. Germline trimming cut 2 bases from V and 5 bases from J; bases unmatched to any gene: 4. The CDR3 extends over 14 amino acids. Per the germline V gene, CDR1 is SEHNR and CDR2 is FQNEAQ (reference sequence). The CDR3 spells CASSLFDRVDTQYF. CDR3 DNA: TGTGCCAGCAGCTTATTCGACAGGGTAGATACGCAGTATTTT.

The rearrangement joins TRBV11-3 to TRBJ1-1; tentative D call: TRBD1 (6 bases). The CDR3 loop spans 14 amino acids. The germline V and J ends were trimmed by 9 bases and 5 bases, with 19 bases remaining between them. CDR1 is SGHNT and CDR2 is YENEEA in the germline V gene. CDR3 in amino acids: CARIYPQGQTEAFF. The CDR3 DNA is TGTGCCAGGATTTATCCCCAGGGGCAGACTGAAGCTTTCTTT.

CDR3 sequence (DNA): TGCGCCAGCAGCTTGCTTTGGACTAGCGGAAACACCGGGGAGCTGTTTTTT. Encoded protein: CASSLLWTSGNTGELFF. The chain is built from TRBV5-1 and TRBJ2-2; 10 bases map to TRBD2. Germline CDR1 and CDR2: SGHRS and YFSETQ. The CDR3 runs to 17 residues. J lost 2 bases, V lost 1 base, and 5 bases had no gene match. The variable domain in full, with the rest retrieved from reference TRBV5-1 and TRBJ2-2, is KAGVTQTPRYLIKTRGQQVTLSCSPISGHRSVSWYQQTPGQGLQFLFEYFSETQRNKGNFPGRFSGRQFSNSRSEMNVSTLELGDSALYLCASSLLWTSGNTGELFFGEGSRLTVL.

The chain links TRBV7-9 to TRBJ2-7, with TRBD1 as a possible D gene (6 bases). Trimming pared 1 base from V and 3 bases from J, leaving 16 bases between. The CDR3 runs to 16 residues. Looked up from germline, CDR1 is SEHNR and CDR2 is FQNEAQ (reference sequence). The CDR3, as DNA: TGTGCCAGCAGCTTAGTTGGGGGCGCGGGCAGCTACGAGCAGTACTTC. Its protein product is CASSLVGGAGSYEQYF.

The rearrangement links TRBV20-1 to TRBJ2-7, with D possibly being TRBD1 (5 bases). Trimming removed 0 bases from V and 4 bases from J, with 13 bases in between. The CDR3 has 14 residues. The germline V gene encodes CDR1 DFQATT and CDR2 SNEGSKA (reference sequence). The CDR3 region has the DNA TGCAGTGCTAGAGATGGCAAGGGGCTTTACGAGCAGTACTTC. This sequence encodes CSARDGKGLYEQYF.

The sample holds one count of this clonotype. V usage is TRBV19 and J usage is TRBJ2-5; D may be TRBD2 (6 bases). The V gene lost 5 bases and the J gene lost 1 base, with 11 bases spanning the gap. The CDR3 extends over 14 amino acids. Germline loops: CDR1 LNHDA, CDR2 SQIVND (reference sequence). The CDR3: CASSPGLLQETQYF. The CDR3 DNA sequence: TGTGCCAGTAGTCCAGGACTACTCCAAGAGACCCAGTACTTC.

V is TRBV28 and J is TRBJ1-2, with TRBD1 identical over 11 bases. The V gene's germline CDR1 is MDHEN and CDR2 SYDVKM. The J segment lost 4 bases and the V segment lost 5 bases, leaving 9 bases of the junction unmatched. The CDR3 runs to 16 residues. CDR3 in DNA: TGTGCCAGCAGTAGCGGACAGGGGGCGCAAATCTATGGCTACACCTTC. Encoded protein: CASSSGQGAQIYGYTF.

The chain employs TRBV3-1 and TRBJ2-1; 7 nucleotides align to TRBD2. There are 17 residues in the CDR3. Germline V gene sequence: CDR1 LGHDT, CDR2 YNNKEL (reference sequence). J gave up 2 bases and V 4 bases, and 11 bases lay outside the gene matches. The CDR3 region is CASSPEPGLLTYNEQFF. The CDR3, as DNA: TGTGCCAGCAGCCCTGAACCGGGACTACTAACCTACAATGAGCAGTTCTTC.

The chain uses TRBV12-3 or TRBV12-4 and TRBJ2-2; TRBD1 matches 10 bases. Trimming took 5 bases from V and 5 from J; bases not matched to a gene: 5. This CDR3 spans 15 amino acids. This chain's CDR3 is CASSPGQGWTGELFF. The CDR3 DNA sequence: TGTGCCAGCAGTCCGGGACAGGGGTGGACCGGGGAGCTGTTTTTT.

The V and J genes are TRBV20-1 and TRBJ2-6; D uncertain. Deletions cut 0 bases from V and 1 base from J, with 7 bases between. The germline V gene encodes CDR1 DFQATT and CDR2 SNEGSKA (reference sequence). The CDR3 contains 15 residues. The CDR3 here is CSARDPRSGANVLTF. The DNA of the CDR3 is TGCAGTGCTAGAGATCCGCGGTCTGGGGCCAACGTCCTGACTTTC.

This rearrangement joins TRBV12-3 or TRBV12-4 to TRBJ1-2; TRBD1 agrees at 9 bases. With V trimmed by 3 bases and J by 6 bases, 5 bases remained unmatched. This CDR3 contains 14 residues. The DNA of the CDR3 is TGTGCCAGCAGTTTTACCCGACAGGGGGATGGCTACACCTTC. Its translation is CASSFTRQGDGYTF.